This T cell receptor beta chain is from a study of T cell changes during pregnancy in multiple sclerosis. V was pared by 3 bases and J by 2 bases, with 14 bases between. CDR3 length equals 16 residues. Germline V gene lookup returns CDR1 LNHNV and CDR2 YYDKDF (reference sequence). Assay: immunoSEQ multiplex PCR; the TCRdb copy retains only in-frame clones and omits some. The sample carries 65,000 to 70,000 clones, 80% to 95% recorded once. This clone came up once. Sample: peripheral blood, taken in the first trimester of pregnancy. The chain carries TRBV15 and TRBJ2-1; tentative D call: TRBD1 (7 bases). This clonotype originated in a female donor with multiple sclerosis, enrolled in a pregnancy study. The DNA for the CDR3 is TGTGCCACCAGCAGGGAGGGGGCGGAGGCCTACAATGAGCAGTTCTTC. Its translation: CATSREGAEAYNEQFF.